One and the same sample provided the 17 T cell receptor beta chains below, sequenced in a study of T cell clones after liver transplantation. Profiling relied on immunoSEQ multiplex PCR, and the TCRdb table lists in-frame clones only, not all of them. The sample shows roughly 53,000 clones, less than 75% of them seen only once. Specimen: CD4+ T cells from blood, collected at the 22-month timepoint. These receptors all come from a human patient who received a liver transplant. Some of the T cells might come from the graft donor.

The chain is built from TRBV30 and TRBJ1-1, with TRBD1 as a possible D gene (5 bases). V lost 0 bases and J lost 3, with 8 bases in between. Germline values: CDR1 GTSNPN, CDR2 SVGIG (reference sequence). There are 13 residues in the CDR3. The CDR3 loop is CAWSVRGDTEAFF. Here the CDR3 DNA reads TGTGCCTGGAGTGTACGAGGGGACACTGAAGCTTTCTTT.

This clone was counted between two and nine times. The chain employs TRBV7-8 and TRBJ2-7; D may be TRBD1 (5 bases). This CDR3 comprises 16 residues. The V end lost 1 base, the J end lost 6 bases, and 19 bases lay between the germline ends. CDR1 and CDR2 from the germline V gene are SGHVS and FQNEAQ. CDR3 bases: TGTGCCAGCAGCTTAGATTTATCTGGGGCGCTCTCCGAGCAGTACTTC. Translated, it gives CASSLDLSGALSEQYF.

This clone was observed a single time. The V and J genes are TRBV30 and TRBJ1-3; maybe TRBD1 (6 bases). V lost 2 bases and J lost 2, with 13 bases in between. CDR3 size: 15 residues. Germline CDR1 GTSNPN, CDR2 SVGIG (reference sequence). The CDR3: CAWSNLRGTGNTIYF. The CDR3 region has the DNA TGTGCCTGGAGTAATCTCAGGGGAACTGGAAACACCATATATTTT.

This clone has a single count. The chain carries TRBV5-1 and TRBJ1-6; D not resolved. Germline values: CDR1 SGHRS, CDR2 YFSETQ. The CDR3 has 13 residues. The V and J ends lost 4 bases and 6 bases respectively, with 8 bases between them. CDR3 in DNA: TGCGCCAGCAGCCCCCGACTTAATTCACCCCTCCACTTT. This encodes CASSPRLNSPLHF.

V is TRBV28 and J is TRBJ1-2; D is unclear. The CDR3 is 11 residues long. Germline CDR1 and CDR2: MDHEN and SYDVKM. Trimming removed 7 bases from V and 3 bases from J, with 6 bases in between. The DNA of the CDR3 is TGTGCCAGCACCTCCGACTATGGCTACACCTTC. Protein sequence: CASTSDYGYTF.

This clone has just a few counts. In DNA, the CDR3 is TGCGCCAGCAGCCTGAGGGGACAGGGATATAGCACAGATACGCAGTATTTT. Translation gives CASSLRGQGYSTDTQYF. The V call is TRBV5-1, the J call TRBJ2-3, with 9 positions matching TRBD1. Germline CDR1 and CDR2: SGHRS and YFSETQ. Unmatched junction bases numbered 9, after V lost 4 bases and J lost 0 bases. CDR3 size: 17 residues.

The V and J genes are TRBV5-6 and TRBJ2-4; 9 bases map to TRBD1. The CDR3 is 15 amino acids. V lost 2 bases and J lost 9; bases outside the gene matches: 9. Germline CDR1 is SGHDT and CDR2 is YYEEEE. The CDR3 bases are TGTGCCAGCAGCTTTAACCCCGGGACAGGGACCATTCAGTACTTC. Translating gives CASSFNPGTGTIQYF.

The genes are TRBV2 and TRBJ2-1; D may correspond to TRBD1 or TRBD2 (5 bases each). This CDR3 contains 17 residues. The germline V gene encodes CDR1 SNHLY and CDR2 FYNNEI. Between the trimmed V and J ends, which lost 2 bases and 4 bases, there was a span of 18 bases. CDR3 nucleotides: TGTGCCAGCAGTGAATTTCAGGGAAGTAGGAGGTACAATGAGCAGTTCTTC. Amino acid sequence: CASSEFQGSRRYNEQFF.

This clone has only a few counts. V is TRBV14 and J is TRBJ2-4, with TRBD2 as a possible D gene (6 bases). The CDR3 runs to 15 residues. Per the germline V gene, CDR1 is SGHDN and CDR2 is FVKESK. V lost 4 bases and J lost 1, with 11 bases in between. In DNA, the CDR3 is TGTGCCAGCAGCCTAGGTGGAGGGGCCAAAAACATTCAGTACTTC. Translated, it gives CASSLGGGAKNIQYF.

The chain couples TRBV9 to TRBJ1-4, with no clear D. Germline assignment: CDR1 SGDLS and CDR2 YYNGEE. The germline V and J ends were trimmed by 4 bases and 0 bases, with 10 bases remaining between them. The CDR3 is 15 residues long. Written as DNA, the CDR3 is TGTGCCAGCAGCTTCAGCATTGCAACTAATGAAAAACTGTTTTTT. Its translation is CASSFSIATNEKLFF.

The V call is TRBV28, the J call TRBJ2-7, with TRBD2 matching over 12 bases. The germline CDR1 and CDR2 sequences are MDHEN and SYDVKM. J lost 7 bases, V lost 2 bases, and 12 bases had no gene match. The CDR3 runs 17 residues. The CDR3 here is CASSLPGLAGTTGEQYF. In DNA form, the CDR3 reads TGTGCCAGCAGTTTACCCGGACTAGCGGGGACCACTGGGGAGCAGTACTTC.

The J gene is TRBJ2-1, the V gene TRBV2; D gene ambiguous. Germline V CDR1 and CDR2: SNHLY, FYNNEI. CDR3 length equals 11 residues. Between the trimmed V and J ends, which lost 6 bases and 9 bases, there was a span of 9 bases. The CDR3 DNA is TGTGCCAGCAGACTTTTCGCTGAGCAGTTCTTC. Protein: CASRLFAEQFF.

This clone was detected only once. J is TRBJ2-7 and V is TRBV7-3; D unresolved. Trimming stripped 5 bases from V and 3 bases from J, with 14 bases between. Germline-derived CDR1 and CDR2 are SGHTA and FQGTGA. This CDR3 spans 14 amino acids. The CDR3 loop reads CASSPLPDGYEQYF. The CDR3 DNA reads as TGTGCCAGCAGCCCCCTCCCGGACGGCTACGAGCAGTACTTC.

Written as DNA, the CDR3 is TGCGCCAGCAGTGAGCCACGAGGACAAGGGCGTGAAAAACTGTTTTTT. Translating it yields CASSEPRGQGREKLFF. V is TRBV10-2 and J is TRBJ1-4, with D possibly matching TRBD1 (5 bases). This CDR3 has 16 residues. In germline, CDR1 is WSHSY, CDR2 SAAADI. V was cut by 2 bases and J by 7 bases, with 17 bases left in between.

V gene TRBV19 combines with J gene TRBJ1-4; no clear D. The CDR3 runs 16 residues. The germline V gene has CDR1 LNHDA and CDR2 SQIVND (reference sequence). Between the trimmed V and J ends, which lost 7 bases and 2 bases, there was a span of 17 bases. CDR3 sequence (DNA): TGTGCCAGTACCCCTGGCGGTTCCGCTACTAATGAAAAACTGTTTTTT. This translates into CASTPGGSATNEKLFF.

The chain uses TRBV9 and TRBJ2-3, with 8 bases matching TRBD2. Trimming removed 0 bases from V and 6 bases from J; junction bases left unmatched: 9. Germline loops: CDR1 SGDLS, CDR2 YYNGEE. CDR3 size: 16 residues. The CDR3 nucleotides are TGTGCCAGCAGCGTAGCCAATCTAGCGGGTGGGGATACGCAGTATTTT. It yields the protein CASSVANLAGGDTQYF. Drawing the rest from reference TRBV9 and TRBJ2-3, the complete variable domain is DSGVTQTPKHLITATGQRVTLRCSPRSGDLSVYWYQQSLDQGLQFLIQYYNGEERAKGNILERFSAQQFPDLHSELNLSSLELGDSALYFCASSVANLAGGDTQYFGPGTRLTVL.

The genes are TRBV2 and TRBJ1-5, with D possibly TRBD1 on 5 matching bases. V dropped 1 base and J dropped 1 base, with 8 bases sitting between them. Germline-derived CDR1 and CDR2 are SNHLY and FYNNEI. The CDR3 spans 15 residues. The CDR3 here is CASSEEGDSNQPQHF. The CDR3, as DNA: TGTGCCAGCAGTGAAGAAGGGGACAGCAATCAGCCCCAGCATTTT. The variable domain in full, completed from reference TRBV2 and TRBJ1-5, reads EPEVTQTPSHQVTQMGQEVILRCVPISNHLYFYWYRQILGQKVEFLVSFYNNEISEKSEIFDDQFSVERPDGSNFTLKIRSTKLEDSAMYFCASSEEGDSNQPQHFGDGTRLSIL.